This T cell receptor beta chain comes out of a study of regulatory T cells in long-lasting Graves disease. Whole-study context: Graves' patients, diagnosed recently, had received antithyroid drugs under 3 months. Study-level findings and limits: Newly diagnosed disease favored TRBV20-1 and TRBJ2-1 over persistent disease.

This CDR3 contains 12 residues. Between the trimmed V and J ends, which lost 1 base and 7 bases, there was a span of 2 bases. Germline-derived CDR1 and CDR2 are SEHNR and FQNEAQ (reference sequence). As to this clonotype: Its matching antigen is unknown. Without the conserved terminal phenylalanine or tryptophan, this CDR3 likely stems from a read error.

TCR beta libraries were built with iRepertoire HTBI primers and Arm-PCR of CDR3 regions. TCRdb re-analysed the multiplex PCR reads in MiXCR, keeping a single row per CDR3 protein. The repertoire includes about 540,000 distinct CDR3 sequences, roughly 13% of them detected once, and roughly 10% sits in the top ten. Documented time point: newly diagnosed GD, antithyroid drugs for less than 3 months. Following extraction of RNA from PBMCs, that RNA was used to make the TCR library. These data were also filed under a second study, of T cells in Graves' hyperthyroidism and ophthalmopathy. That work states: In making diagnoses, clinical symptoms, serum thyroxine and TRAb, thyroid ultrasound and orbital computed tomography were all used.

This chain connects TRBV7-9 to TRBJ1-6; no clear D. This sample comprised peripheral blood mononuclear cells (PBMCs), obtained at new diagnosis, from a patient treated with antithyroid drugs. The receptor comes from a man aged 25-45 years with Graves disease. CDR3 residues: CASSLGNSPLHL. The CDR3 nucleotides read TGTGCCAGCAGCTTAGGGAATTCACCCCTCCACCTT.